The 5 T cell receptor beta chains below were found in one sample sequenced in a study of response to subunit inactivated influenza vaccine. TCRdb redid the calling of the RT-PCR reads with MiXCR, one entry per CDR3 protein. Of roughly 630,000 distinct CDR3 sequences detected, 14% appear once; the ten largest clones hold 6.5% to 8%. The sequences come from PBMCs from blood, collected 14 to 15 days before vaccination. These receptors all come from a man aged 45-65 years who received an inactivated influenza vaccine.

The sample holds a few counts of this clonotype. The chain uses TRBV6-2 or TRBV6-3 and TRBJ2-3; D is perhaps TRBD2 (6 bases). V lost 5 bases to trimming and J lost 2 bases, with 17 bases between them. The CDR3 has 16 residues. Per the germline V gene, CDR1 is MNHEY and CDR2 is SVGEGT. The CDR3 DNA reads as TGTGCCAGCAGTGACGACCGGGGGAGGTCCACAGATACGCAGTATTTT. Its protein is CASSDDRGRSTDTQYF.

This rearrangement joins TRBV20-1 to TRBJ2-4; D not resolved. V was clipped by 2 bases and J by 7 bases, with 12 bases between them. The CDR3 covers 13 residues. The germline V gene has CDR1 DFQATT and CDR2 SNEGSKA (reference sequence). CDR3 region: CSARWRLGNIQYF. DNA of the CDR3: TGCAGTGCTAGATGGCGATTGGGGAACATTCAGTACTTC.

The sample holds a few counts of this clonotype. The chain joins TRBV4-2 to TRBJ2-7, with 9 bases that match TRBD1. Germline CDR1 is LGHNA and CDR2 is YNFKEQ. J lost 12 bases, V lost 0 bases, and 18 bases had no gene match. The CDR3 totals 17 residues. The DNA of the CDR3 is TGTGCCAGCAGCCAAGATTCCGGGACAGGGCCCGCGATGGGTCGGTACTTC. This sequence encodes CASSQDSGTGPAMGRYF.

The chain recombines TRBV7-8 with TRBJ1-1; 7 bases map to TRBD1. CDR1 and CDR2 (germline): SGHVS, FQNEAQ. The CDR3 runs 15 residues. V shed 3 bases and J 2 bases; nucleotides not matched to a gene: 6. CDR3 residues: CASSLAGQTNTEAFF. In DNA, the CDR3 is TGTGCCAGCAGCTTGGCGGGACAGACCAACACTGAAGCTTTCTTT.

CDR3 sequence reads: CASSLNANSGNTIYF. The CDR3 nucleotides read TGCGCCAGCAGCTTGAACGCCAACTCTGGAAACACCATATATTTT. The chain links TRBV5-1 to TRBJ1-3; D gene unclear. Germline CDR1 and CDR2: SGHRS and YFSETQ. The CDR3 is made up of 15 amino acids. V was trimmed by 1 base and J by 0 bases, leaving 8 bases between them.